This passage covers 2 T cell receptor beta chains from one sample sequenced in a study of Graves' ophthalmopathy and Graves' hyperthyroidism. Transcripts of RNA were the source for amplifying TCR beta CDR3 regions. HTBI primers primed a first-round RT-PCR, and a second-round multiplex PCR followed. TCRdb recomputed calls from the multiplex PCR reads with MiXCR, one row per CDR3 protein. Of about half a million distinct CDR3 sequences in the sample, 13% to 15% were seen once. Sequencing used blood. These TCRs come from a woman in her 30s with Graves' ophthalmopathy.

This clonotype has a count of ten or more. The CDR3 protein is CAWSPGQKYEQYF. The CDR3, as DNA: TGTGCCTGGAGCCCGGGACAGAAATACGAGCAGTACTTC. The chain uses TRBV30 and TRBJ2-7; 7 bases match TRBD1. The CDR3 totals 13 residues. The ends lost 3 bases at V and 4 bases at J; junction bases unmatched: 6. Per the germline V gene, CDR1 is GTSNPN and CDR2 is SVGIG (reference sequence).

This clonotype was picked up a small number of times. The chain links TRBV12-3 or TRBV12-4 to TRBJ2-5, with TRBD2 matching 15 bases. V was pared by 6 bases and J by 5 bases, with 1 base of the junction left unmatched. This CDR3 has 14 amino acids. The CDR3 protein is CASSGTSGGETQYF. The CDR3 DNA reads TGTGCCAGCAGCGGGACTAGCGGGGGGGAGACCCAGTACTTC.